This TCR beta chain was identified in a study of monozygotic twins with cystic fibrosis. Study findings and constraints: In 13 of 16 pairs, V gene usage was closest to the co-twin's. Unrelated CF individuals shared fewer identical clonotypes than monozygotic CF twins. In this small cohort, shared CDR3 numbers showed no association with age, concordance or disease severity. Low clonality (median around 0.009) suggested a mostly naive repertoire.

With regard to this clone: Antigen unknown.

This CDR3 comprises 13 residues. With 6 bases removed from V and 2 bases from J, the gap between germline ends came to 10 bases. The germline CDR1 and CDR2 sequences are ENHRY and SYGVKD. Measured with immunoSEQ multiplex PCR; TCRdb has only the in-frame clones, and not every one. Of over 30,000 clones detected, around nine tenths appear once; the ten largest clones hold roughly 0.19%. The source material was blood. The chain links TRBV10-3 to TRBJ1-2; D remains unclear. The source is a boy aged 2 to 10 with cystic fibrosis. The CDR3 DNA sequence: TGTGCCATCAGCGAATTAGCAAACTATGGCTACACCTTC. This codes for CAISELANYGYTF.